This TCR beta chain is drawn from a study of T cells expressing NK-cell markers. Reanalyzing the 5' RACE reads, TCRdb keeps one entry per CDR3 protein, without DNA. This listing includes 130,000 to 150,000 distinct CDR3 sequences. This CDR3 comprises 17 residues. Germline V gene sequence: CDR1 MGHDK, CDR2 SYGVNS. The specimen was blood T cells: a sorted CD56 or NKG2C T cell subset, CD4+ or CD8+ T cells, or bulk PBMC T cells (not recorded which). This TCR came from a man aged 18 to 29 in good health. The V gene is TRBV25-1, the J gene TRBJ2-7; the D call of TRBD2 rests on TCRdb alone, since no DNA is present to check it. The CDR3 is CASSESYAGPDDGEQYF.